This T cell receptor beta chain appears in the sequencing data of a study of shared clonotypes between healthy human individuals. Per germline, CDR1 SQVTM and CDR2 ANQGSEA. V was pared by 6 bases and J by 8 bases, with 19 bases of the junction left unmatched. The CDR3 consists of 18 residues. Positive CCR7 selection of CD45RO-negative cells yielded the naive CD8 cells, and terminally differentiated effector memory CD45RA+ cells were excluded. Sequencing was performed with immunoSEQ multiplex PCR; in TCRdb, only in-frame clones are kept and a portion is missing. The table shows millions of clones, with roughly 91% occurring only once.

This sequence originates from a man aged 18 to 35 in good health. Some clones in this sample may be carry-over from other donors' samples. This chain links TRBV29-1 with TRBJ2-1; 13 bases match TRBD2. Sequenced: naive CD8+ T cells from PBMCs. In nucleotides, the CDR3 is TGCAGCGTGAAGGGAAGGACTAGCGGGAGAGCCCTTCTCTATGAGCAGTTCTTC. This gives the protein CSVKGRTSGRALLYEQFF.